A selection of T cell receptor beta chains follows, all from one sample in a study of T cell repertoires in cytomegalovirus infection. For these TCRs, the target antigens are not known. A single record per CDR3 protein comes from TCRdb applying MiXCR to the reads. The sample shows 900,000 to 950,000 distinct CDR3 sequences, approximately 31% of them seen only once. The material was cultured CD8+ T cells from PBMCs, obtained from culture after CMV antigen stimulation. The origin of the receptors is a human donor in good health (CMV status not recorded). Some clones in this sample may be carry-over from other donors' samples. The CDR3 runs from the conserved cysteine through the conserved F or W. The D gene is left open where the match is weak. Clone size is shown for a subset of rows, as once, few, many or a class of expanded clone.

.	TRBV27	few	TRBJ2-5	CASSSDGTQYF	TGTGCCAGCAGTTCAGACGGGACCCAGTACTTC
.	TRBV24-1	few	TRBJ2-1	CATSDFGGNEQFF	TGTGCCACCAGTGATTTCGGCGGGAATGAGCAGTTCTTC
TRBD2	TRBV12-3/TRBV12-4	few	TRBJ2-1	CASSFTAGGQNGVEQFF	TGTGCCAGCAGTTTCACGGCGGGGGGGCAAAATGGAGTTGAGCAGTTCTTC
.	TRBV14	.	TRBJ2-1	CASSQGLKPFF	TGTGCCAGCAGCCAAGGTCTAAAGCCGTTCTTC
.	TRBV12-3/TRBV12-4	.	TRBJ2-5	CASSLGSGVGGETQYF	TGTGCCAGCAGCCTAGGATCGGGGGTTGGGGGAGAGACCCAGTACTTC
TRBD1	TRBV7-9	many	TRBJ1-1	CASLDRENTEAFF	TGTGCCAGCTTGGACAGGGAGAACACTGAAGCTTTCTTT
.	TRBV2	.	TRBJ2-1	CASSERDSSSYNEQFF	TGTGCCAGCAGTGAAAGGGACTCAAGCTCCTACAATGAGCAGTTCTTC
.	TRBV6-6	few	TRBJ1-6	CASSYKNSPLHF	TGTGCCAGCAGTTACAAGAATTCACCCCTCCACTTT
.	TRBV6-6	.	TRBJ2-5	CASSYSVGPGETQYF	TGTGCCAGCAGTTACTCGGTGGGGCCAGGGGAGACCCAGTACTTC
TRBD1	TRBV7-8	many	TRBJ2-2	CASSQTGTGRGGELFF	TGTGCCAGCAGCCAAACTGGGACAGGGAGAGGTGGGGAGCTGTTTTTT
.	TRBV4-2	few	TRBJ2-5	CASSQDRLRGGETQYF	TGTGCCAGCAGCCAAGATCGTCTGCGGGGCGGGGAGACCCAGTACTTC
TRBD1	TRBV10-3	once	TRBJ2-3	CAISDLGQGDPDTQYF	TGTGCCATCAGTGATTTGGGACAGGGAGACCCAGATACGCAGTATTTT